This T cell receptor beta chain is from a study of cytomegalovirus exposure and HLA in healthy donors. Whole-study findings and limits: Later analysis associated a missense DCLRE1C variant with TCR beta V- and J-gene trimming.

The germline V gene has CDR1 SGHDN and CDR2 FVKESK. Trimming left V 1 base short and J 3 bases short, with 10 bases between. The CDR3 runs 15 residues. 13 Jbeta primers and 60 Vbeta primers were used for the PCR. Profiled with immunoSEQ multiplex PCR; TCRdb holds only in-frame clones, not every one. The sample has 150,000 or so clones; roughly four fifths are singletons. Of note for this clone: Antigen specificity is unknown.

Sequencing input: PBMCs. The receptor was derived from a woman in her 40s in good health and CMV-seronegative. The genes are TRBV14 and TRBJ2-1; D uncertain. CDR3 DNA: TGTGCCAGCAGCCAAGCATGGAGCGTCTACAATGAGCAGTTCTTC. This sequence encodes CASSQAWSVYNEQFF.